The entry below describes one T cell receptor beta chain. As yet, its antigen is unknown. The PCR template was genomic DNA. The TCR beta CDR3 region was amplified using 30 forward and 13 reverse primers. MiXCR, applied by TCRdb to the multiplex PCR reads, yields one record per CDR3 protein. Of about 250,000 distinct CDR3 sequences in the sample, around 50% were seen once. Each diabetic donor fulfilled classification criteria for either type 1 or type 2. No donor had another autoimmune disease or recent infection within four weeks. The entry originates in a study of type 1 and type 2 diabetes patients. The overall study: Sequencing for the whole study yielded 18,976,912 paired-end reads.

Study-wide results and caveats: In type 2 diabetes, highly-expanded CD4+ clones took a median around 4.1% of reads.

Source material: peripheral blood mononuclear cells (PBMCs). This TCR came from a man in his late teens or twenties with type 2 diabetes.

In DNA form, the CDR3 reads TGCAGTGCTAGAGATCCCAGCGGGGGCTACGAGCAGTACTTC. As protein: CSARDPSGGYEQYF. The rearrangement links TRBV20-1 to TRBJ2-7; 8 bases match TRBD2. Germline V gives CDR1 DFQATT, CDR2 SNEGSKA (reference sequence). Trimming removed 0 bases from V and 3 bases from J; junction bases left unmatched: 4. The CDR3 consists of 14 residues.